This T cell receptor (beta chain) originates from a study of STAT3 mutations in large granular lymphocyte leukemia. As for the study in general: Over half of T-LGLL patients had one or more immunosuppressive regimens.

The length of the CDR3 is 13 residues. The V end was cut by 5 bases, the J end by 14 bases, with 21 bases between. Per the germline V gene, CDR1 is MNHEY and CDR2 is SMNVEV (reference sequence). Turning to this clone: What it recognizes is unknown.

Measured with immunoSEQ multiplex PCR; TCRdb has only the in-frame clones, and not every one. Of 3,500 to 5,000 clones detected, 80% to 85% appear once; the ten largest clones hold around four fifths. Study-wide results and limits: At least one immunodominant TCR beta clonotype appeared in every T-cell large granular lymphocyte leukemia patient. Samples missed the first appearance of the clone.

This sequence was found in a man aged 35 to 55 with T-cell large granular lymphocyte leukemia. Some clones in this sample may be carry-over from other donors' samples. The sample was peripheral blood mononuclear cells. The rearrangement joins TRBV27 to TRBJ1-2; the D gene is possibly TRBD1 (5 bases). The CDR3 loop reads CASSRTRDSSRTF. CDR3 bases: TGTGCCAGCAGTCGTACTCGGGACTCCAGTAGGACCTTC.